This T cell receptor (beta chain) is drawn from a study of tumor-infiltrating lymphocytes in oesophageal squamous cell carcinoma. Of note for this clonotype: This likely comes from a read error, as the CDR3 has no conserved phenylalanine or tryptophan at its end. It is unclear where the CDR3 begins or ends on the DNA, so no DNA is shown, and the CDR3 is as TCRdb lists it.

MiXCR was run by TCRdb on the PCR reads, yielding one entry per CDR3 protein. The sample records 10,000 to 15,000 distinct CDR3 sequences, roughly 55% being singletons. With termini counted, the CDR3 has 17 amino acids. Germline V gene lookup returns CDR1 MNHNS and CDR2 SASEGT. Sequenced material: esophageal tumor tissue. The clonotype comes from a female donor with esophageal squamous cell carcinoma. V gene TRBV6-1 combines with J gene TRBJ2-1; the table's TRBD1 call for D was not verified on the DNA. The CDR3 is CASTGTGWDNSPLHFGN.